This T cell receptor (beta chain) was identified during a study of early T cells in non-severe SARS-CoV-2 infection. In the study overall: The input, bulk RNA from unsorted whole blood, was sequenced, and chains were unpaired.

Individually, cDNA molecules had unique molecular identifiers attached to them. In TCRdb, the 5' RACE reads were re-called with MiXCR into one record per CDR3 protein. The sample yields around 75,000 distinct CDR3 sequences, about 9% seen once. V shed 7 bases and J 2 bases; nucleotides not matched to a gene: 14. Germline V CDR1 and CDR2: DFQATT, SNEGSKA (reference sequence). The CDR3 loop spans 15 amino acids. This clonotype was observed at least ten times. Its antigen is unidentified. General observations from the study: Using VDJdb, the matching emphasized anti-spike CD8 responses while missing private and CD4 specificities.

Sequenced input: whole blood. The genes are TRBV20-1 and TRBJ2-7; 7 bases align to TRBD1. This sequence was found in an adult who was a healthcare worker with PCR-confirmed SARS-CoV-2 infection or an uninfected control (not recorded which). The CDR3: CSVLRPRQGPYEQYF. In nucleotides, the CDR3 is TGCAGTGTCCTTCGACCGAGACAGGGCCCCTACGAGCAGTACTTC.